This entry describes one T cell receptor beta chain. The antigen remains undetermined. These data come from a study of CD8+ T cells in alopecia areata. Overall study: Treatment ran 6 to 18 months, with 6 months of follow-up afterward. Study-wide results and caveats: Mice gave a clearer picture of TCR sharing than patients did, possibly for HLA-related reasons. Lesional scalp displayed greater clonality than normal scalp, most notably in alopecia totalis/universalis.

Specimens obtained from alopecia areata patients comprised lesional scalp punch biopsies and peripheral blood. Extraction of RNA preceded its reverse transcription into cDNA, which served as the sequencing template. TCRdb keeps only in-frame clones here, not all; method: immunoSEQ multiplex PCR. The table includes fewer than 150,000 clones, 45% to 65% detected once. The CDR3 has 15 amino acids. V lost 5 bases and J 4 bases, leaving 15 bases between the germline ends. Germline V gene lookup returns CDR1 MNHEY and CDR2 SVGAGI. The receptor was derived from a human donor with alopecia areata. V gene TRBV6-5 combines with J gene TRBJ1-5; D unresolved. The sequenced sample was CD4+ T cells sorted from blood, obtained at week 0. The CDR3 DNA sequence: TGTGCCAGCAGTCGTAGCCGATTCGGGAATCAGCCCCAGCATTTT. As protein: CASSRSRFGNQPQHF.